The rows below give T cell receptor beta chains drawn from one sample of a study of monozygotic twins with cystic fibrosis. Method: immunoSEQ multiplex PCR; TCRdb's copy keeps in-frame clones and lacks some. The sample carries about 36,000 clones, roughly 84% recorded once. The sample taken for sequencing was blood. The source of these receptors is a girl aged 2 to 10 with cystic fibrosis. CDR3s include the opening cysteine and the closing phenylalanine or tryptophan. Each record gives: V gene, D gene, J gene, clone size, CDR3 DNA, CDR3 protein. A D gene is named only where the DNA matches it firmly. Size is omitted from some rows. Given values are once, few, many or a class for expanded clones.

V gene: TRBV5-1
D gene: TRBD1
J gene: TRBJ2-3
clone size: .
CDR3 DNA: TGCGCCAGCAGCCCCACAGGGGGCGCAGATACGCAGTATTTT
CDR3 protein: CASSPTGGADTQYF

V gene: TRBV21-1
D gene: .
J gene: TRBJ2-6
clone size: .
CDR3 DNA: TGTGCCAGCAGCAAAAACTCTGGGGCCAACGTCCTGACTTTC
CDR3 protein: CASSKNSGANVLTF

V gene: TRBV4-3
D gene: .
J gene: TRBJ1-3
clone size: .
CDR3 DNA: TGCGCCAGCAGCCAAGAAGACAACTCTGGAAACACCATATATTTT
CDR3 protein: CASSQEDNSGNTIYF

V gene: TRBV2
D gene: .
J gene: TRBJ1-5
clone size: .
CDR3 DNA: TGTGCCAGCAGTACCCGCTCCAATCAGCCCCAGCATTTT
CDR3 protein: CASSTRSNQPQHF

V gene: TRBV6-5
D gene: .
J gene: TRBJ1-6
clone size: .
CDR3 DNA: TGTGCCAGCGGGAGACAGAGGAAATCACCCCTCCACTTT
CDR3 protein: CASGRQRKSPLHF

V gene: TRBV29-1
D gene: TRBD1
J gene: TRBJ2-7
clone size: once
CDR3 DNA: TGCAGCGTTATTGGGACAGGGTTCTACGAGCAGTACTTC
CDR3 protein: CSVIGTGFYEQYF

V gene: TRBV5-1
D gene: .
J gene: TRBJ1-6
clone size: .
CDR3 DNA: TGCGCCAGCAGCTTGCAGGGGCTTGGTTCACCCCTCCACTTT
CDR3 protein: CASSLQGLGSPLHF

V gene: TRBV19
D gene: TRBD1
J gene: TRBJ1-5
clone size: .
CDR3 DNA: TGTGCCAGTAGCACGGGACAGGTCAATCAGCCCCAGCATTTT
CDR3 protein: CASSTGQVNQPQHF

V gene: TRBV25-1
D gene: .
J gene: TRBJ2-1
clone size: once
CDR3 DNA: TGTGCCAGCAGTGAGGCCCGTCCCCCCTACAATGAGCAGTTCTTC
CDR3 protein: CASSEARPPYNEQFF

V gene: TRBV5-1
D gene: .
J gene: TRBJ2-2
clone size: .
CDR3 DNA: TGCGCCAGCAGCTATGCAGGACTCTTTGGGACCGGGGAGCTGTTTTTT
CDR3 protein: CASSYAGLFGTGELFF

V gene: TRBV29-1
D gene: .
J gene: TRBJ1-1
clone size: .
CDR3 DNA: TGCAGCGTTATCTGGAGAACGCTTGAAGCTTTCTTT
CDR3 protein: CSVIWRTLEAFF

V gene: TRBV9
D gene: .
J gene: TRBJ2-7
clone size: once
CDR3 DNA: TGTGCCAGCAGCGTAGAGGCGGGGGCGACCTACGAGCAGTACTTC
CDR3 protein: CASSVEAGATYEQYF

V gene: TRBV2
D gene: .
J gene: TRBJ2-5
clone size: .
CDR3 DNA: TGTGCCAGCAGTGCTAGGGTAGAGACCCAGTACTTC
CDR3 protein: CASSARVETQYF

V gene: TRBV11-2
D gene: .
J gene: TRBJ2-1
clone size: .
CDR3 DNA: TGTGCCAGCAGCCGGAGGTCCTACAATGAGCAGTTCTTC
CDR3 protein: CASSRRSYNEQFF

V gene: TRBV18
D gene: TRBD1
J gene: TRBJ2-7
clone size: .
CDR3 DNA: TGTGCCAGCTCACTAGGACAGGGGGCACGGGAGCAGTACTTC
CDR3 protein: CASSLGQGAREQYF

V gene: TRBV9
D gene: .
J gene: TRBJ2-7
clone size: few
CDR3 DNA: TGTGCCAGCAGCGGGTTGTCGGACAGCTCCTACGAGCAGTACTTC
CDR3 protein: CASSGLSDSSYEQYF

V gene: TRBV2
D gene: .
J gene: TRBJ2-7
clone size: .
CDR3 DNA: TGTGCCAGCGCGAGGGACATACGCTACGAGCAGTACTTC
CDR3 protein: CASARDIRYEQYF

V gene: TRBV5-6
D gene: .
J gene: TRBJ2-5
clone size: .
CDR3 DNA: TGTGCCAGCAGCTTGGCGCCAGGACTTGAATCGGGGACCCAGTACTTC
CDR3 protein: CASSLAPGLESGTQYF

V gene: TRBV5-6
D gene: TRBD2
J gene: TRBJ2-2
clone size: .
CDR3 DNA: TGTGCCAGCACCACGGGAGGGACCGGGGAGCTGTTTTTT
CDR3 protein: CASTTGGTGELFF

V gene: TRBV19
D gene: .
J gene: TRBJ1-3
clone size: few
CDR3 DNA: TGTGCCAGTAGATTGGACAACTCTGGAAACACCATATATTTT
CDR3 protein: CASRLDNSGNTIYF

V gene: TRBV29-1
D gene: .
J gene: TRBJ1-3
clone size: .
CDR3 DNA: TGCAGCGTTGAGGGCATTAGACGGAACACCATATATTTT
CDR3 protein: CSVEGIRRNTIYF

V gene: TRBV7-7
D gene: .
J gene: TRBJ1-1
clone size: few
CDR3 DNA: TGTGCCAGCAGCTGGCGCAGAGACACTGAAGCTTTCTTT
CDR3 protein: CASSWRRDTEAFF

V gene: TRBV6-5
D gene: TRBD1
J gene: TRBJ2-2
clone size: .
CDR3 DNA: TGTGCCAGTTACAGGGGCACGAACACCGGGGAGCTGTTTTTT
CDR3 protein: CASYRGTNTGELFF

V gene: TRBV2
D gene: .
J gene: TRBJ2-7
clone size: .
CDR3 DNA: TGTGCCAGCAGTTTAGATTCCTACGAGCAGTACTTC
CDR3 protein: CASSLDSYEQYF

V gene: TRBV5-1
D gene: .
J gene: TRBJ2-2
clone size: .
CDR3 DNA: TGCGCCAGCAGTTTAACCGGGACGAACACCGGGGAGCTGTTTTTT
CDR3 protein: CASSLTGTNTGELFF

V gene: TRBV6-1
D gene: TRBD1
J gene: TRBJ1-6
clone size: few
CDR3 DNA: TGTGCCAGCAGTTGGACAGGCGGAACCCTCCACTTT
CDR3 protein: CASSWTGGTLHF

V gene: TRBV7-2
D gene: .
J gene: TRBJ1-3
clone size: .
CDR3 DNA: TGTGCCAGCAGCTTAGGGTGGCGAGGAGGAAGCACCATATATTTT
CDR3 protein: CASSLGWRGGSTIYF

V gene: TRBV30
D gene: .
J gene: TRBJ1-1
clone size: .
CDR3 DNA: TGTGCCTGGAGTGTAGGCAGTTACACTGAAGCTTTCTTT
CDR3 protein: CAWSVGSYTEAFF